The rows below give T cell receptor beta chains drawn from one sample of a study of glioma-infiltrating T cells after dendritic cell vaccination. Data came from immunoSEQ multiplex PCR; TCRdb stores just in-frame clones and leaves some out. The sample consists of under 130,000 clones, roughly 79% of them appearing once. The source was blood, collected before dendritic cell vaccination. These receptors came from a human donor with glioblastoma. CDR3s include the opening cysteine and the closing phenylalanine or tryptophan. The order of the fields is V gene, J gene, CDR3 protein.

v_call: TRBV10-2; j_call: TRBJ1-6; cdr3_aa: CASTDRGPRDSPLHF
v_call: TRBV5-4; j_call: TRBJ2-7; cdr3_aa: CASSLLGQGYEQYF
v_call: TRBV6-5; j_call: TRBJ1-6; cdr3_aa: CATAADSALHF
v_call: TRBV7-7; j_call: TRBJ2-5; cdr3_aa: CASSLAASEDQYF
v_call: TRBV7-3; j_call: TRBJ2-1; cdr3_aa: CASSPTDYAPGNEQFF
v_call: TRBV4-1; j_call: TRBJ1-5; cdr3_aa: CASSPRRGQYNQPQHF
v_call: TRBV11-2; j_call: TRBJ2-7; cdr3_aa: CASSLEGGGSEQYF
v_call: TRBV5-1; j_call: TRBJ2-4; cdr3_aa: CASSYGQDERLAKNIQYF
v_call: TRBV11-3; j_call: TRBJ2-5; cdr3_aa: CASSRRQGQETQYF
v_call: TRBV6-1; j_call: TRBJ2-5; cdr3_aa: CASTSRGTKETQYF
v_call: TRBV4-2; j_call: TRBJ2-1; cdr3_aa: CASSRYTGTSSYNEQFF
v_call: TRBV5-6; j_call: TRBJ2-3; cdr3_aa: CASSPTGHPTDTQYF
v_call: TRBV7-8; j_call: TRBJ2-3; cdr3_aa: CASSITTSRTDTQYF
v_call: TRBV5-5; j_call: TRBJ1-1; cdr3_aa: CASSLEGRGRFWGTEAFF
v_call: TRBV6-6; j_call: TRBJ1-4; cdr3_aa: CASSYDRDFEKLFF
v_call: TRBV6-5; j_call: TRBJ1-2; cdr3_aa: CASTPSEQIYGYTF
v_call: TRBV12-2; j_call: TRBJ2-5; cdr3_aa: CASRPRVGGWETQYF
v_call: TRBV30; j_call: TRBJ1-6; cdr3_aa: CAWSEGQGYVSPLHF
v_call: TRBV5-6; j_call: TRBJ2-2; cdr3_aa: CASSLGSLTDTGELFF
v_call: TRBV5-1; j_call: TRBJ2-6; cdr3_aa: CASSADSSGANVLTF
v_call: TRBV23-1; j_call: TRBJ1-2; cdr3_aa: CASSQTGGHYGYTF
v_call: TRBV30; j_call: TRBJ1-6; cdr3_aa: CAWSVQSLNSPLHF
v_call: TRBV19; j_call: TRBJ1-2; cdr3_aa: CASSADTGYGYTF
v_call: TRBV6-5; j_call: TRBJ1-2; cdr3_aa: CASRPRNYGYTF
v_call: TRBV25-1; j_call: TRBJ2-2; cdr3_aa: CASSDETGGGTGELFF
v_call: TRBV4-3; j_call: TRBJ2-1; cdr3_aa: CASSQDPWTSGELGHRNEQFF
v_call: TRBV19; j_call: TRBJ1-2; cdr3_aa: CASSVGTGVRPNYGYTF
v_call: TRBV11-3; j_call: TRBJ2-5; cdr3_aa: CASSPTSGGAGRETQYF